This T cell receptor (beta chain) was obtained from a study of blood T cell repertoires in COVID-19. The V gene end was trimmed by 5 bases and the J gene end by 4 bases; junction bases not matched to a gene: 4. The germline V gene has CDR1 SGHTA and CDR2 FQGTGA. CDR3 length: 14 residues. Source study methods: Amplification from reference gene primers served as the basis for estimated nucleated cell counts. Here immunoSEQ multiplex PCR was the method, and the copy in TCRdb shows in-frame clones only, minus some. V and J calls and clone size follow that table, whereas D and trimming were derived from the DNA. The table has roughly 260,000 clones, 88% seen once.

The receptor comes from a man aged 55 to 69 who had recovered from COVID-19. The V call is TRBV7-3, the J call TRBJ2-2, with 7 bases lining up with TRBD2. Material for sequencing was peripheral blood. The CDR3 sequence is CASSPGRGTGELFF. For the CDR3, the DNA is TGTGCCAGCAGCCCAGGGAGGGGCACCGGGGAGCTGTTTTTT. Full variable domain (remainder filled in from reference TRBV7-3 and TRBJ2-2): GAGVSQTPSNKVTEKGKYVELRCDPISGHTALYWYRQSLGQGPEFLIYFQGTGAADDSGLPNDRFFAVRPEGSVSTLKIQRTERGDSAVYLCASSPGRGTGELFFGEGSRLTVL.